This section outlines one TCR beta chain sequence together with its context. This clonotype was seen at least ten times. No antigen is known for it. Nothing much larger sits one base from this clone, and base qualities are not available. The data derive from a study of CD8+CD57+ T cells in acquired aplastic anemia (dated by TCRdb to the late 2010s). In the study overall: Extracted DNA from sorted CD4+ and CD8+ cells averaged approximately 3 ug, ranging from roughly 0.19 to 27.4 ug. Mean read counts for healthy donor samples were 9 million to 10.8 million for CD4+ cells and around 11 million for CD8+ cells. The study at large found these results: Patients and healthy controls showed no significant difference in CD8+ Simpson's diversity (P=0.060). Around 30 CD8+ CDR3 sequences were shared between patients and controls but appeared highly expressed in patients and within their immunodominant clones.

The CDR3 starts with the cysteine, ends with the phenylalanine, and has 13 residues. Only the CDR3 DNA is retained, 39 bases long and in frame from the first base. The CDR1 and CDR2 encoded by the germline V gene (reference sequence) are LNHDA and SQIVND. At the junction V is shortened by 4 bases and J by 5 bases, with 11 bases in between. In this study, sorted CD4+ and CD8+ T cells from the blood of healthy subjects and of severe aplastic anemia patients had their TCR repertoires deep-sequenced. Ficoll-Paque density gradient centrifugation was used to isolate peripheral blood mononuclear cells. Before DNA extraction, CD4+ and CD8+ T cells were sorted with FACS or magnetic beads. Genomic DNA was used as template for profiling of TCR beta VDJ combinations and CDR3 sequences. An Illumina HiSeq 2000 was used for TCR repertoire sequencing. The authors' analysis ran thus. TRBV/TRBJ rearrangement plots, CDR3 size and DJ length profiles, and Simpson's diversity index were used to evaluate the repertoires. The most abundant DNA sequence in the deep sequencing data was taken as the immunodominant clone. CDR3 amino acid sequences were checked for sharing between subjects and were compared against published repertoires and the VDJdb database. TCRdb reanalyzed the raw reads on its own, using fastp at Q25 for trimming and MiXCR for clone calling, and kept in-frame beta chains. Rows merge per CDR3 protein into single entries with the most common DNA and genes. What appears here as the V and J calls and clone size reflects TCRdb's work, not the paper's. This sample gives about 140,000 distinct CDR3 sequences in total; roughly two fifths of them show up just once. The top ten clonotypes cover roughly 8.1% of the sample.

This sequence uses TRBV19 and TRBJ2-5; the D segment may tentatively be TRBD1 or TRBD2, each giving 6 matched bases. The source is a human donor in good health, serving as a control. The specimen sequenced was sorted CD4+, CD8+, or CD8+CD57+ T cells (not recorded which) from PBMCs. The DNA reads TGTGCCAGTAGTAGACAGGCGGGGGAGACCCAGTACTTC. Translated, this is CASSRQAGETQYF.